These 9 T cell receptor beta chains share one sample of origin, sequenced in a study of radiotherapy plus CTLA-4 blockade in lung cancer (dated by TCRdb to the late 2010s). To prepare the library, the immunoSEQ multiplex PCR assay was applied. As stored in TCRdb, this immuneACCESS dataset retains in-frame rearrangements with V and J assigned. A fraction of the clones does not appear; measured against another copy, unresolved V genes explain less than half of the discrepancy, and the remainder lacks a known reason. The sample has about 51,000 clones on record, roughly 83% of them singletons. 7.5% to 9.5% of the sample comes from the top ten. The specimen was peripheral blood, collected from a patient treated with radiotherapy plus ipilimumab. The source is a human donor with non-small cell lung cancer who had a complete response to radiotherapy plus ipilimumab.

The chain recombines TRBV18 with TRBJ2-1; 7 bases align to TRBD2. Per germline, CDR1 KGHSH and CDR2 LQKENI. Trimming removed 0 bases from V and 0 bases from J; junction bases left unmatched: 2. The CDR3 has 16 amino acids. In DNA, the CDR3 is TGTGCCAGCTCACCACCGAGCGGGACCTCCTACAATGAGCAGTTCTTC. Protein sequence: CASSPPSGTSYNEQFF.

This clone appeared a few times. The CDR3 region has the DNA TGTGCCAGCAGTCTCCGCCCGGGGGAGGGGAACACTGAAGCTTTCTTT. It codes for CASSLRPGEGNTEAFF. This sequence joins TRBV27 and TRBJ1-1; weak D call: TRBD1 (5 bases). Germline-derived CDR1 and CDR2 are MNHEY and SMNVEV (reference sequence). The V gene lost 5 bases and the J gene lost 1 base, with 17 bases spanning the gap. This CDR3 comprises 16 residues.

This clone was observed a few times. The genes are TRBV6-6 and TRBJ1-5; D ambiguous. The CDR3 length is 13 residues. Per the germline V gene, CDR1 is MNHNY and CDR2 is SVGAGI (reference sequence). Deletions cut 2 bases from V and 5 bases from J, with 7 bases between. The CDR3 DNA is TGTGCCAGCAGTTACGCGCGGGATCAGCCCCAGCATTTT. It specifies CASSYARDQPQHF.

This CDR3 is CASSEHSKNIQYF. The CDR3 nucleotides read TGTGCCAGCAGTGAACATTCCAAAAACATTCAGTACTTC. The chain employs TRBV2 and TRBJ2-4; D not certain. The V end was cut by 2 bases, the J end by 2 bases, with 4 bases between. Germline assignment: CDR1 SNHLY and CDR2 FYNNEI. This CDR3 has 13 residues.

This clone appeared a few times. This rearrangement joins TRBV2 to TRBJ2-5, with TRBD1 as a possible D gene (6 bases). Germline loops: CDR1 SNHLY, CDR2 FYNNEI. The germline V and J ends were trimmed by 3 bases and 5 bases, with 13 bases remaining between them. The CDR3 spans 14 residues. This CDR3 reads CASSDLGGRETQYF. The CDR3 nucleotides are TGTGCCAGCAGTGATTTAGGGGGTCGGGAGACCCAGTACTTC.

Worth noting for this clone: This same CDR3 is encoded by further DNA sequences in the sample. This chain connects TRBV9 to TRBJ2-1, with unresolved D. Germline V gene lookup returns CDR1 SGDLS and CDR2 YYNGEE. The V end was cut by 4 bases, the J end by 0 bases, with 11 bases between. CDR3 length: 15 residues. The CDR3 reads CASSLRTSSYNEQFF. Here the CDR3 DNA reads TGTGCCAGCAGCCTCCGAACAAGCTCCTACAATGAGCAGTTCTTC.

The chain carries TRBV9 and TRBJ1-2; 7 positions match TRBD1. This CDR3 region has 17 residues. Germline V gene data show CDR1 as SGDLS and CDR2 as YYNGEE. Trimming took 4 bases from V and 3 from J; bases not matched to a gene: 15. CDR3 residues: CASSTRTGHPLDYGYTF. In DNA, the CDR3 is TGTGCCAGCAGCACTAGGACAGGCCACCCCCTAGACTATGGCTACACCTTC.

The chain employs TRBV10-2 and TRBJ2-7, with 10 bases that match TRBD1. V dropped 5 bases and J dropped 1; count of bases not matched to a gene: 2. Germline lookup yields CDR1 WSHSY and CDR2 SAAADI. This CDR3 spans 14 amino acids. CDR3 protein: CASSWGQGSYEQYF. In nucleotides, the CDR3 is TGCGCCAGCAGTTGGGGACAGGGGTCCTACGAGCAGTACTTC.

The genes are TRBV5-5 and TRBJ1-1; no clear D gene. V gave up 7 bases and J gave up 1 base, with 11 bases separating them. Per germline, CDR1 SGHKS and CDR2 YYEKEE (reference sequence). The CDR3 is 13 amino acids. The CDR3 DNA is TGTGCCAGCCACACCAGTGCGAACACTGAAGCTTTCTTT. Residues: CASHTSANTEAFF.